This T cell receptor beta chain derives from a study of blood T cell repertoires in COVID-19. This CDR3 region has 16 residues. Trimming cost V 0 bases and J 2 bases, with 14 bases left between them. The germline gives CDR1 SGDLS, CDR2 YYNGEE. This clone appeared once. Original analysis: Estimation of nucleated cell counts relied on the amplification of reference gene primers. Only in-frame clones appear in the TCRdb table, and some are missing; sequencing was by immunoSEQ multiplex PCR. The DNA gave D and trimming, while V, J and clone size come from that table. The sample has about 270,000 clones; 88% are singletons.

The TCR comes from a man aged 60 to 75 who had recovered from COVID-19. The chain joins TRBV9 to TRBJ1-1; D possibly corresponds to TRBD1 (6 bases). Source material: peripheral blood. This chain's CDR3 is CASSVVGGIFNTEAFF. The CDR3 nucleotides are TGTGCCAGCAGCGTAGTAGGGGGAATTTTCAACACTGAAGCTTTCTTT.